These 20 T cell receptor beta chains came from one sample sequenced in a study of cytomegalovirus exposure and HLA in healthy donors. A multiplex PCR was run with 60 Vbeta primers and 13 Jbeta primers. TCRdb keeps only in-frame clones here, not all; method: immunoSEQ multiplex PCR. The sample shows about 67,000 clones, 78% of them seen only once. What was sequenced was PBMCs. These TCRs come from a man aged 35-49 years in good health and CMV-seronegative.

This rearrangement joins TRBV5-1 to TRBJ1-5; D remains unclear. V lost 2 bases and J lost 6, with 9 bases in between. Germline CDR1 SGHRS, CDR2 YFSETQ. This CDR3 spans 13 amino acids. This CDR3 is CASSFDGGQPQHF. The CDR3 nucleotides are TGCGCCAGCAGCTTCGACGGCGGTCAGCCCCAGCATTTT.

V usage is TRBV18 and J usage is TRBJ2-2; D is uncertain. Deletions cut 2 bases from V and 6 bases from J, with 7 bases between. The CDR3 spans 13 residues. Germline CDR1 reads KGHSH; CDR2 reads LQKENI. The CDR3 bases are TGTGCCAGCTCACCAGACAAGGCCGGGGAGCTGTTTTTT. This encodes CASSPDKAGELFF.

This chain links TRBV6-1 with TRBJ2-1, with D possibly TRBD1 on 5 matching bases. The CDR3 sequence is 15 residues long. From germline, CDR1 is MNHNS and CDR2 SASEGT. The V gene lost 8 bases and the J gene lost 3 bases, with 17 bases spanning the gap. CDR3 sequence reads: CASGRLTGDYNEQFF. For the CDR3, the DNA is TGTGCCAGCGGAAGACTTACAGGCGACTACAATGAGCAGTTCTTC.

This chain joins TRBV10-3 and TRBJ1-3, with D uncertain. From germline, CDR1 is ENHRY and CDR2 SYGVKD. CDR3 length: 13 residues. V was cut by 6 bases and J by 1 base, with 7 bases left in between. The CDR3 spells CAIREASGNTIYF. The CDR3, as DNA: TGTGCCATCAGAGAAGCGTCTGGAAACACCATATATTTT.

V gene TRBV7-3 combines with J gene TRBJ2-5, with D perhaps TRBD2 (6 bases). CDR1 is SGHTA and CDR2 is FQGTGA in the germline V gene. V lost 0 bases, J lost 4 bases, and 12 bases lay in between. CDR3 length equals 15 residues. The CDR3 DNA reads TGTGCCAGCAGCTTAACGGGGACGGAGGGAGAGACCCAGTACTTC. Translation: CASSLTGTEGETQYF.

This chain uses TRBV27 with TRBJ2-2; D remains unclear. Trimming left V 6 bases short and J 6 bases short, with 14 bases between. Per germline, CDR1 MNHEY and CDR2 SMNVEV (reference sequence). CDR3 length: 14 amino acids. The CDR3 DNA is TGTGCCAGCAGGCCTTATGGGCTTGCCGGGGAGCTGTTTTTT. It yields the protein CASRPYGLAGELFF.

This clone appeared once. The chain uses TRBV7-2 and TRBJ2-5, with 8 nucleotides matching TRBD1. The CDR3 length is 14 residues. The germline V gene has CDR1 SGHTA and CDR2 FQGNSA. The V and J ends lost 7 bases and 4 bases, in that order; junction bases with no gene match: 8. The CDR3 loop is CASMLDRGTETQYF. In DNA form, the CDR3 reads TGTGCCAGCATGCTCGACAGGGGTACAGAGACCCAGTACTTC. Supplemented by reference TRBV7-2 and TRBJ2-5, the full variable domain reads GAGVSQSPSNKVTEKGKDVELRCDPISGHTALYWYRQSLGQGLEFLIYFQGNSAPDKSGLPSDRFSAERTGGSVSTLTIQRTQQEDSAVYLCASMLDRGTETQYFGPGTRLLVL.

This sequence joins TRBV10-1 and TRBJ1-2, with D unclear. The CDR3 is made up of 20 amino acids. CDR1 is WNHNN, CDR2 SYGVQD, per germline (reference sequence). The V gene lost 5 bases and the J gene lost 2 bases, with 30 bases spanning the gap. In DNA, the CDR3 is TGCGCCAGCAGTCTTGGGCAGGTAAGCTCGTGTGGCTTAAACAACTATGGCTACACCTTC. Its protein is CASSLGQVSSCGLNNYGYTF.

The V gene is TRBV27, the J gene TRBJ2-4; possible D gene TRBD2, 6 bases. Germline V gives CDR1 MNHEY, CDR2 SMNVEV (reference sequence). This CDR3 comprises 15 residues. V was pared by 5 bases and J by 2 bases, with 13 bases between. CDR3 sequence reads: CASSTSAGPKNIQYF. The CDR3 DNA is TGTGCCAGCAGTACCTCTGCGGGACCCAAAAACATTCAGTACTTC.

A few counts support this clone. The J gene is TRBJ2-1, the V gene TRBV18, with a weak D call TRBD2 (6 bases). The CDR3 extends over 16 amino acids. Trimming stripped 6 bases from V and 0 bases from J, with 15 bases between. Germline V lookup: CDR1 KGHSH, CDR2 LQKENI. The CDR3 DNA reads TGTGCCAGCTCCACAGGCGGGAAGAGCTCCTACAATGAGCAGTTCTTC. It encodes CASSTGGKSSYNEQFF.

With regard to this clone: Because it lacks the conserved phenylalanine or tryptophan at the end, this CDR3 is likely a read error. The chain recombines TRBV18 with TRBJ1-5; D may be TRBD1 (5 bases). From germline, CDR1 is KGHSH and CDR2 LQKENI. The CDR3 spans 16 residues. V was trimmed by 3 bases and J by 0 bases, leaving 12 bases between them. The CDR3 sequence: CASSPQGVLSNQPQHL. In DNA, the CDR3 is TGTGCCAGCTCACCGCAAGGGGTCCTTAGCAATCAGCCCCAGCATCTT.

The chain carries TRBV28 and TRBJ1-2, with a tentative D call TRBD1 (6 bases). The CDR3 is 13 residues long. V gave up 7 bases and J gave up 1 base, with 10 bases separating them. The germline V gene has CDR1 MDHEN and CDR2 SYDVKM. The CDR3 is CASNPGDNYGYTF. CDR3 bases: TGTGCCAGCAACCCAGGGGATAACTATGGCTACACCTTC.

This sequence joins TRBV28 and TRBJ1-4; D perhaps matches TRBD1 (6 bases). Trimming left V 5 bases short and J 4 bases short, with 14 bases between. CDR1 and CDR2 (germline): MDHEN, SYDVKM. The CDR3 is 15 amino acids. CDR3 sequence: CASSLSRGVNEKLFF. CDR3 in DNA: TGTGCCAGCAGTCTTAGCAGGGGCGTTAATGAAAAACTGTTTTTT.

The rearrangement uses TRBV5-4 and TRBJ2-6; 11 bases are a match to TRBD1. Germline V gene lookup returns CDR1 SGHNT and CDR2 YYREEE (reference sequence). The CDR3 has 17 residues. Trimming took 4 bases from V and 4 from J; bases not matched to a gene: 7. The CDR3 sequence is CASSPGQGAGGANVLTF. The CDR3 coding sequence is TGTGCCAGCAGCCCTGGACAGGGGGCGGGCGGGGCCAACGTCCTGACTTTC.

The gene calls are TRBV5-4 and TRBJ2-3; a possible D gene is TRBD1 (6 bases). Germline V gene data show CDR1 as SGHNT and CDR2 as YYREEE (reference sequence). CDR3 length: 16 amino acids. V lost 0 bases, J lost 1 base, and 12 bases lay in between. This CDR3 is CASSLGGGHRTDTQYF. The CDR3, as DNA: TGTGCCAGCAGCTTGGGAGGGGGACACCGCACAGATACGCAGTATTTT.

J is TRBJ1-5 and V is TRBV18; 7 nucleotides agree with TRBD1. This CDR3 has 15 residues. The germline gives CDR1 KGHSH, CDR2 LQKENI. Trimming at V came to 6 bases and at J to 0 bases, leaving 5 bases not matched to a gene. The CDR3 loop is CASSRGTDSNQPQHF. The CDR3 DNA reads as TGTGCCAGCTCCCGGGGGACAGATAGCAATCAGCCCCAGCATTTT.

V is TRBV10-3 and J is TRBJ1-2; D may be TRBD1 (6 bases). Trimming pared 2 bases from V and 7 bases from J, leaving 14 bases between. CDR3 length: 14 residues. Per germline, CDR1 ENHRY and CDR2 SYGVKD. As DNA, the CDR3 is TGTGCCATCAGTGAGCCCGGGTCAGGGGCTGGCTACACCTTC. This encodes CAISEPGSGAGYTF.

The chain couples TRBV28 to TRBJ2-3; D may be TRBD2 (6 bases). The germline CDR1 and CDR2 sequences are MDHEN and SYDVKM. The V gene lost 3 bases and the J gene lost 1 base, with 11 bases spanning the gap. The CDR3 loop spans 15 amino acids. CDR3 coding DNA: TGTGCCAGCAGTTTCGAGGGAGGCCGCACAGATACGCAGTATTTT. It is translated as CASSFEGGRTDTQYF.

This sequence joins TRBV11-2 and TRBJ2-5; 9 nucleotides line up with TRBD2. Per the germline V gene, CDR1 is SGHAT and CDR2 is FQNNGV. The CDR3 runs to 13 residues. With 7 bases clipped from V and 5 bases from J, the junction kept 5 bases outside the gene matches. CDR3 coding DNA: TGTGCCAGCAACCGCGGGAGGGGCGAGACCCAGTACTTC. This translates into CASNRGRGETQYF.

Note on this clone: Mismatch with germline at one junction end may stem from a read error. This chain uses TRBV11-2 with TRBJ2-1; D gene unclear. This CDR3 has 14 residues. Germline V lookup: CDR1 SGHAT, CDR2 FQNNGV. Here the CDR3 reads CASSLDSPAFEQFF. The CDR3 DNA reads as TGTGCCAGCAGCCTAGATAGCCCTGCTTTTGAGCAGTTCTTC.